What follows are 21 T cell receptor beta chains derived from one specimen sequenced in a study of T cell changes during pregnancy in multiple sclerosis. Clones were sequenced by immunoSEQ multiplex PCR, and TCRdb holds only the in-frame ones, with some missing. The top ten hold over 10% of the sample, which has roughly 40,000 clones, 92% seen once. This sample comprised CD8+ T cells from peripheral blood mononuclear cells, obtained in the first trimester of pregnancy. These receptors were obtained from a female donor with multiple sclerosis, enrolled in a pregnancy study.

The rearrangement uses TRBV30 and TRBJ2-3; possible D gene TRBD2, 5 bases. CDR3 length: 13 residues. Germline values: CDR1 GTSNPN, CDR2 SVGIG (reference sequence). Trimming took off 2 bases at V and 0 bases at J, with 6 bases between the two ends. CDR3: CAWSRESTDTQYF. Here the CDR3 DNA reads TGTGCCTGGAGTCGGGAAAGCACAGATACGCAGTATTTT. Supplemented by reference TRBV30 and TRBJ2-3, the full variable domain reads SQTIHQWPATLVQPVGSPLSLECTVEGTSNPNLYWYRQAAGRGLQLLFYSVGIGQISSEVPQNLSASRPQDRQFILSSKKLLLSDSGFYLCAWSRESTDTQYFGPGTRLTVL.

V is TRBV9 and J is TRBJ1-1; D remains ambiguous. Germline-derived CDR1 and CDR2 are SGDLS and YYNGEE. The CDR3 spans 13 residues. The V end lost 4 bases, the J end lost 0 bases, and 7 bases lay between the germline ends. The CDR3: CASSPPLNTEAFF. The CDR3 region has the DNA TGTGCCAGCAGCCCTCCTTTGAACACTGAAGCTTTCTTT.

This clone was seen once. This chain links TRBV5-4 with TRBJ2-4, with D tentatively TRBD2 (5 bases). The length of the CDR3 is 18 residues. Germline assignment: CDR1 SGHNT and CDR2 YYREEE (reference sequence). V was cut by 2 bases and J by 2 bases, with 20 bases left in between. DNA for the CDR3: TGTGCCAGCAGCTTCATCGTTTCGGTCCGGGGTTCCAAAAACATTCAGTACTTC. Its translation is CASSFIVSVRGSKNIQYF.

The chain recombines TRBV27 with TRBJ2-2; the match to TRBD1 covers 7 bases. J lost 6 bases, V lost 6 bases, and 4 bases had no gene match. The CDR3 has 13 amino acids. Germline CDR1 and CDR2: MNHEY and SMNVEV (reference sequence). The CDR3 loop reads CASSPTGPGELFF. The DNA for the CDR3 is TGTGCCAGCAGCCCGACAGGGCCCGGGGAGCTGTTTTTT.

This clone was recorded once. The J gene is TRBJ2-7, the V gene TRBV2; D remains ambiguous. The CDR3 totals 11 residues. The ends were cut back, 8 bases at V and 4 bases at J, with 9 bases in the middle. Germline CDR1 and CDR2: SNHLY and FYNNEI. CDR3 in DNA: TGTGCCAGCGATAACCTATACGAGCAGTACTTC. Protein sequence: CASDNLYEQYF.

As DNA, the CDR3 is TGTGCCACCAGCAGAGGGGGCGGGGGAGTCTACGAGCAGTACTTC. It translates to CATSRGGGGVYEQYF. The chain is built from TRBV15 and TRBJ2-7; TRBD2 agrees at 7 bases. Germline V CDR1 and CDR2: LNHNV, YYDKDF (reference sequence). The CDR3 is 15 residues long. After removal of 1 base from V and 3 bases from J, the junction contained 6 bases not matched to a gene.

The rearrangement links TRBV9 to TRBJ2-7; 11 bases align to TRBD2. The trim removed 4 bases at V and 2 bases at J, leaving 8 bases unmatched. The CDR3 consists of 16 residues. The germline V gene has CDR1 SGDLS and CDR2 YYNGEE. CDR3 coding DNA: TGTGCCAGCAGCACGTCTAGCGGGGGGCCTACCTACGAGCAGTACTTC. Its protein product is CASSTSSGGPTYEQYF.

Turning to this clone: The same CDR3 can be traced to other DNA sequences in this sample. The chain combines TRBV29-1 with TRBJ1-3; no clear D. This CDR3 is 11 amino acids long. The germline CDR1 and CDR2 sequences are SQVTM and ANQGSEA. The V end was cut by 6 bases, the J end by 2 bases, with 5 bases between. The CDR3 DNA reads as TGCAGCGTCGTAGCTGGAAACACCATATATTTT. Translation gives CSVVAGNTIYF. The whole variable domain, filled in from reference TRBV29-1 and TRBJ1-3, reads SAVISQKPSRDICQRGTSLTIQCQVDSQVTMMFWYRQQPGQSLTLIATANQGSEATYESGFVIDKFPISRPNLTFSTLTVSNMSPEDSSIYLCSVVAGNTIYFGEGSWLTVV.

This chain joins TRBV25-1 and TRBJ2-7; D may be TRBD1 (5 bases). Germline V gene lookup returns CDR1 MGHDK and CDR2 SYGVNS. Between the trimmed V and J ends, which lost 4 bases and 3 bases, there was a span of 7 bases. This CDR3 spans 12 amino acids. The CDR3 reads CASSVQVYEQYF. The CDR3, as DNA: TGTGCCAGCAGTGTACAGGTCTACGAGCAGTACTTC.

The chain links TRBV4-1 to TRBJ1-1; D is perhaps TRBD1 (6 bases). The CDR3 spans 15 residues. From germline, CDR1 is MGHRA and CDR2 YSYEKL. V shed 1 base and J shed 3 bases, with 12 bases lying between them. In DNA, the CDR3 is TGCGCCAGCAGCCAAGGTCGGGGGGCTGACACTGAAGCTTTCTTT. The encoded protein is CASSQGRGADTEAFF.

This clone came up once. This chain uses TRBV9 with TRBJ2-2, with 7 nucleotides matching TRBD1. Germline values: CDR1 SGDLS, CDR2 YYNGEE. The V segment lost 4 bases and the J segment 0 bases; nucleotides outside the gene matches: 9. CDR3 length: 17 residues. The CDR3 region has the DNA TGTGCCAGCAGCACACGCCGGGACAGCGCGAACACCGGGGAGCTGTTTTTT. It encodes CASSTRRDSANTGELFF.

The rearrangement joins TRBV5-8 to TRBJ2-1; possible D gene TRBD1, 8 bases. Germline V gives CDR1 SGHTS, CDR2 YDEGEE. The V end lost 4 bases, the J end lost 4 bases, and 18 bases lay between the germline ends. The CDR3 contains 16 residues. The CDR3 nucleotides read TGTGCCAGCAGCCCACAGGGGGGGCTTATTTACAATGAGCAGTTCTTC. This gives the protein CASSPQGGLIYNEQFF.

The V gene is TRBV7-2, the J gene TRBJ2-1; a weak D match, TRBD1 (6 bases). CDR1 is SGHTA, CDR2 FQGNSA, per germline. This CDR3 region has 15 residues. Trimming stripped 5 bases from V and 0 bases from J, with 11 bases between. The DNA of the CDR3 is TGTGCCAGCAGCGTCGGACAGAGCTCCTACAATGAGCAGTTCTTC. Translation: CASSVGQSSYNEQFF.

The J gene is TRBJ1-1, the V gene TRBV4-2; 9 bases align to TRBD1. Unmatched junction bases numbered 0, after V lost 1 base and J lost 3 bases. The CDR3 totals 14 residues. Germline CDR1 reads LGHNA; CDR2 reads YNFKEQ. CDR3 nucleotides: TGTGCCAGCAGCCAAGGGACAGGGGACACTGAAGCTTTCTTT. It encodes CASSQGTGDTEAFF.

This clone occurred once. The rearrangement joins TRBV9 to TRBJ2-7, with 9 bases identical to TRBD2. Germline CDR1 is SGDLS and CDR2 is YYNGEE. The CDR3 has 16 residues. V was pared by 0 bases and J by 3 bases, with 7 bases of the junction left unmatched. CDR3 nucleotides: TGTGCCAGCAGCGTAGGTGGGTTAGCGGGGGACTACGAGCAGTACTTC. As protein: CASSVGGLAGDYEQYF.

As regards this clone: Relative to the germline gene, one junction end is altered; a read error may explain this. The genes are TRBV4-1 and TRBJ2-2; 9 bases are a match to TRBD1. This CDR3 is 15 amino acids long. In germline, CDR1 is MGHRA, CDR2 YSYEKL. The DNA for the CDR3 is TGCGCCAGCAGACAAGACAGGGGGTACACCGGGGAGCTGTTTTTT. It translates to CASRQDRGYTGELFF.

This chain connects TRBV4-2 to TRBJ2-6; D is undetermined. The germline gives CDR1 LGHNA, CDR2 YNFKEQ. This CDR3 comprises 16 residues. The V end lost 0 bases, the J end lost 1 base, and 7 bases lay between the germline ends. CDR3 sequence (DNA): TGTGCCAGCAGCCAAGATACCCAGTCTGGGGCCAACGTCCTGACTTTC. Translated: CASSQDTQSGANVLTF.

The chain employs TRBV7-9 and TRBJ1-1, with D perhaps TRBD1 (6 bases). Germline V gene data show CDR1 as SEHNR and CDR2 as FQNEAQ (reference sequence). This CDR3 has 17 residues. Trimming cost V 5 bases and J 2 bases, with 21 bases left between them. The CDR3 coding sequence is TGTGCCAGCAGCGCGCGCGGTGGACAGACAATTAACACTGAAGCTTTCTTT. It yields the protein CASSARGGQTINTEAFF.

V gene TRBV27 combines with J gene TRBJ2-7; weak D call: TRBD2 (5 bases). Germline V lookup: CDR1 MNHEY, CDR2 SMNVEV (reference sequence). V was cut by 4 bases and J by 1 base, with 14 bases left in between. The CDR3 runs 15 residues. The CDR3 DNA reads as TGTGCCAGCAGTTATTCCGGGGATAGATCCTACGAGCAGTACTTC. As protein: CASSYSGDRSYEQYF.

The CDR3 DNA follows: TGTGCCAGCAGTTCATCCGGAGGGAGCTATGGCTACACCTTC. It is translated as CASSSSGGSYGYTF. The chain combines TRBV9 with TRBJ1-2; no firm D call. The V gene's germline CDR1 is SGDLS and CDR2 YYNGEE. The V and J ends lost 5 bases and 4 bases respectively, with 15 bases between them. This CDR3 contains 14 residues.

The chain carries TRBV5-1 and TRBJ2-7, with TRBD2 matching 8 bases. From germline, CDR1 is SGHRS and CDR2 YFSETQ. J gave up 7 bases and V 0 bases, and 3 bases lay outside the gene matches. The CDR3 runs to 13 residues. As DNA, the CDR3 is TGCGCCAGCAGCTTGGGCGGGGGGCTTGAGCAGTACTTC. Its protein product is CASSLGGGLEQYF. Complete variable domain (other parts from reference TRBV5-1 and TRBJ2-7): KAGVTQTPRYLIKTRGQQVTLSCSPISGHRSVSWYQQTPGQGLQFLFEYFSETQRNKGNFPGRFSGRQFSNSRSEMNVSTLELGDSALYLCASSLGGGLEQYFGPGTRLTVT.